One sample yielded the 9 T cell receptor beta chains listed below, sequenced in a study of T-cell memory formation after mild COVID-19. TCRdb reprocessed the 5' RACE reads with MiXCR, giving one entry per CDR3 protein. The data hold fewer than 400,000 distinct CDR3 sequences, with approximately 12% observed a single time. Material: PBMCs or a T cell subset sorted from them (not recorded which). The source is a man aged 18 to 29 who had mild COVID-19 (a few samples of this study predate the infection). Cell type and time point are not known.

This clonotype was detected a few times. The chain couples TRBV12-3 or TRBV12-4 to TRBJ2-1, with 11 bases lining up with TRBD2. The ends lost 4 bases at V and 3 bases at J; junction bases unmatched: 8. This CDR3 has 17 residues. The CDR3 reads CASSSIIGTSGYNEQFF. The CDR3, as DNA: TGTGCCAGCAGTTCCATAATCGGGACTAGCGGCTACAATGAGCAGTTCTTC.

This clonotype was detected only a few times. The chain combines TRBV6-2 or TRBV6-3 with TRBJ1-1; no definite D call. The length of the CDR3 is 15 residues. The germline gives CDR1 MNHEY, CDR2 SVGEGT. V shed 4 bases and J shed 1 base, with 13 bases lying between them. This chain's CDR3 is CASSSTLAGNTEAFF. CDR3 sequence (DNA): TGTGCCAGCAGTTCCACCTTGGCAGGGAACACTGAAGCTTTCTTT.

This clonotype was observed a handful of times. The chain is built from TRBV12-3 or TRBV12-4 and TRBJ2-1; D might be TRBD2 (5 bases). V was cut by 6 bases and J by 8 bases, with 17 bases left in between. The CDR3 runs to 14 residues. The CDR3 is CASRELDGVDEQFF. CDR3 in DNA: TGTGCCAGCAGGGAACTAGATGGGGTCGATGAGCAGTTCTTC.

This clonotype was counted only a few times. V is TRBV29-1 and J is TRBJ2-3, with 8 bases that match TRBD1. V lost 3 bases, J lost 4 bases, and 21 bases stayed unmatched. The CDR3 is made up of 19 amino acids. CDR1 is SQVTM, CDR2 ANQGSEA, per germline. The CDR3 DNA is TGCAGCGTTGACCTCCGGGACAGGTCCGGGGGCCCTAAACCAGATACGCAGTATTTT. Translated, it gives CSVDLRDRSGGPKPDTQYF.

This chain connects TRBV4-3 to TRBJ1-5; D may be TRBD1 (5 bases). Looked up from germline, CDR1 is LGHNA and CDR2 is YSLEER. The CDR3 is made up of 17 amino acids. V was pared by 0 bases and J by 4 bases, with 16 bases between. The CDR3 reads CASSQDTPARANQPQHF. CDR3 nucleotides: TGCGCCAGCAGCCAAGATACCCCCGCCAGGGCTAATCAGCCCCAGCATTTT.

The CDR3 is CASSWGRQPQETQYF. The CDR3 nucleotides are TGTGCCAGCAGCTGGGGTCGCCAGCCTCAAGAGACCCAGTACTTC. The rearrangement joins TRBV5-4 to TRBJ2-5; no firm D call. This CDR3 has 15 residues. V was shortened by 3 bases and J by 2 bases, with 14 bases between the two germline ends. Germline V gene lookup returns CDR1 SGHNT and CDR2 YYREEE (reference sequence).

The V call is TRBV5-6, the J call TRBJ2-3; possible D gene TRBD1, 6 bases. Trimming took off 5 bases at V and 4 bases at J, with 11 bases between the two ends. There are 13 residues in the CDR3. Looked up from germline, CDR1 is SGHDT and CDR2 is YYEEEE. The CDR3 bases are TGTGCCAGCAGACGCAGGGGCGCAGATACGCAGTATTTT. It is translated as CASRRRGADTQYF.

The chain employs TRBV7-9 and TRBJ1-3; D gene unclear. This CDR3 region has 16 residues. Trimming took off 2 bases at V and 2 bases at J, with 13 bases between the two ends. Germline V lookup: CDR1 SEHNR, CDR2 FQNEAQ (reference sequence). The DNA of the CDR3 is TGTGCCAGCAGCTTAAGAGGAGCAGCAACTGGAAACACCATATATTTT. Encoded protein: CASSLRGAATGNTIYF.

The chain links TRBV24-1 to TRBJ2-2; D uncertain. The CDR3 sequence is 13 residues long. Germline V gene data show CDR1 as KGHDR and CDR2 as SFDVKD. The V end lost 6 bases, the J end lost 5 bases, and 9 bases lay between the germline ends. CDR3 bases: TGTGCCACCAGTTCCGGAAAAACCGGGGAGCTGTTTTTT. Amino acids: CATSSGKTGELFF.